One and the same sample provided the 23 T cell receptor beta chains below, sequenced in a study of monozygotic twins with inflammatory bowel disease. No DNA is given; TCRdb re-called the 5' RACE reads and lists each CDR3 protein once. This sample lists over 110,000 distinct CDR3 sequences; its ten largest clones have about 2.6%. Material: blood. The receptors originated from a human donor with ulcerative colitis or Crohn's disease, or a healthy co-twin of an affected twin (not recorded which).

The chain employs TRBV5-1 and TRBJ1-6; without DNA, the TCRdb call of TRBD1 cannot be checked. Germline-derived CDR1 and CDR2 are SGHRS and YFSETQ. CDR3 length: 15 amino acids. The CDR3 here is CASSLEPGQGSPLHF.

V usage is TRBV2 and J usage is TRBJ2-7; TCRdb reports TRBD1, a call that lacks DNA to check it against. The CDR3 loop spans 14 amino acids. The germline gives CDR1 SNHLY, CDR2 FYNNEI. The CDR3 loop is CASSEQGQGYEQYF. Supplemented by reference TRBV2 and TRBJ2-7, the full variable domain reads EPEVTQTPSHQVTQMGQEVILRCVPISNHLYFYWYRQILGQKVEFLVSFYNNEISEKSEIFDDQFSVERPDGSNFTLKIRSTKLEDSAMYFCASSEQGQGYEQYFGPGTRLTVT.

The rearrangement joins TRBV7-3 to TRBJ2-1; the TCRdb D gene call, TRBD2, has no DNA to confirm it. The CDR3 has 13 residues. Germline CDR1 SGHTA, CDR2 FQGTGA. The CDR3: CASSSKGGKEQFF.

The chain employs TRBV2 and TRBJ2-1. Germline values: CDR1 SNHLY, CDR2 FYNNEI. The CDR3 loop spans 12 amino acids. The CDR3 is CASSPRRGEQFF.

The rearrangement links TRBV5-1 to TRBJ2-2. The V gene's germline CDR1 is SGHRS and CDR2 YFSETQ. The CDR3 spans 14 residues. CDR3 sequence: CASSIDTSTGELFF.

This sequence joins TRBV25-1 and TRBJ2-3; the TCRdb D gene call, TRBD1, has no DNA to confirm it. The length of the CDR3 is 14 residues. The V gene's germline CDR1 is MGHDK and CDR2 SYGVNS. CDR3 region: CASSRGSSTDTQYF.

V gene TRBV12-3 or TRBV12-4 combines with J gene TRBJ2-7; TCRdb's D call, TRBD2, is unchecked because there is no DNA. This CDR3 is built from 16 residues. The CDR3 protein is CASSLGPSGRTYEQYF.

The chain uses TRBV6-5 and TRBJ1-1; TCRdb names TRBD1, which stays unverified in the absence of DNA. CDR1 is MNHEY and CDR2 is SVGAGI in the germline V gene. The CDR3 contains 13 residues. This CDR3 reads CASSSPGTGEAFF.

The chain recombines TRBV18 with TRBJ1-1; the D call of TRBD1 rests on TCRdb alone, since no DNA is present to check it. The germline V gene has CDR1 KGHSH and CDR2 LQKENI. CDR3 length: 14 amino acids. The chain's CDR3 is CASSPQGSETEAFF.

This chain links TRBV20-1 with TRBJ1-5. CDR1 and CDR2 from the germline V gene are DFQATT and SNEGSKA (reference sequence). The CDR3 length is 15 residues. The CDR3 is CSAPQPGGSNQPQHF.

This chain joins TRBV4-1 and TRBJ1-5. Per the germline V gene, CDR1 is MGHRA and CDR2 is YSYEKL. This CDR3 spans 17 amino acids. This CDR3 is CASSQESPGGSNQPQHF.

J is TRBJ2-1 and V is TRBV6-2 or TRBV6-3. From germline, CDR1 is MNHEY and CDR2 SVGEGT. The CDR3 contains 13 residues. CDR3 protein: CASSYLTPNEQFF.

The CDR3: CASRIQGGTEAFF. The chain joins TRBV6-5 to TRBJ1-1; the D gene TCRdb calls, TRBD1, cannot be checked with no DNA. The V gene's germline CDR1 is MNHEY and CDR2 SVGAGI. The CDR3 runs to 13 residues.

J is TRBJ2-2 and V is TRBV5-4; the D call from TCRdb, TRBD1, cannot be confirmed without DNA. Germline CDR1 is SGHNT and CDR2 is YYREEE (reference sequence). This CDR3 has 15 residues. CDR3 sequence: CASSQGGGSTGELFF.

The chain combines TRBV7-2 with TRBJ2-7; there is no DNA to check the TCRdb D call of TRBD1. This CDR3 is built from 15 residues. Germline CDR1 and CDR2: SGHTA and FQGNSA. The CDR3 reads CASSLDPGESYEQYF.

This rearrangement joins TRBV6-2 or TRBV6-3 to TRBJ2-1; TCRdb gives TRBD1 as the D gene, but with no DNA this cannot be confirmed. CDR1 and CDR2 from the germline V gene are MNHEY and SVGEGT. The CDR3 has 17 amino acids. CDR3 protein: CASSFPAPRTDYNEQFF.

This rearrangement joins TRBV5-1 to TRBJ1-6; TCRdb picks TRBD1, but there is no DNA to check that call. The germline V gene encodes CDR1 SGHRS and CDR2 YFSETQ. The CDR3 has 14 residues. The chain's CDR3 is CASSLQGPSSTLHF. Filled out from reference TRBV5-1 and TRBJ1-6, the complete variable domain reads KAGVTQTPRYLIKTRGQQVTLSCSPISGHRSVSWYQQTPGQGLQFLFEYFSETQRNKGNFPGRFSGRQFSNSRSEMNVSTLELGDSALYLCASSLQGPSSTLHFGNGTRLTVT.

The chain employs TRBV13 and TRBJ1-5; lacking DNA, the TRBD1 call made by TCRdb goes unchecked. Germline V gene sequence: CDR1 PRHDT, CDR2 FYEKMQ (reference sequence). The CDR3 consists of 23 residues. This chain's CDR3 is CASSPRVGPAGPPKGSLNQPQHF.

The chain links TRBV9 to TRBJ2-3; the TRBD1 assignment by TCRdb is unverifiable without DNA. CDR1 is SGDLS and CDR2 is YYNGEE in the germline V gene. This CDR3 has 18 amino acids. The CDR3 sequence: CASSVRSGGGRGTDTQYF. The full variable domain, with the rest looked up from reference TRBV9 and TRBJ2-3, is DSGVTQTPKHLITATGQRVTLRCSPRSGDLSVYWYQQSLDQGLQFLIQYYNGEERAKGNILERFSAQQFPDLHSELNLSSLELGDSALYFCASSVRSGGGRGTDTQYFGPGTRLTVL.

The V call is TRBV5-6, the J call TRBJ1-5. This CDR3 spans 18 amino acids. Germline CDR1 is SGHDT and CDR2 is YYEEEE. CDR3 sequence: CASSLTSGRAGSNQPQHF.

The V gene is TRBV20-1, the J gene TRBJ1-6. CDR3 size: 13 residues. Germline V lookup: CDR1 DFQATT, CDR2 SNEGSKA (reference sequence). CDR3 region: CSVKTAGNSPLHF.

The chain recombines TRBV6-1 with TRBJ2-2; with no DNA, the TCRdb D assignment of TRBD2 cannot be verified. The CDR3 runs to 18 residues. In germline, CDR1 is MNHNS, CDR2 SASEGT. The CDR3 protein is CASARLAGGPINTGELFF.

CDR3 sequence: CASSQAGQGNSPLHF. The chain recombines TRBV4-2 with TRBJ1-6; the TCRdb D gene call, TRBD1, has no DNA to confirm it. The CDR3 extends over 15 amino acids. Germline V lookup: CDR1 LGHNA, CDR2 YNFKEQ.